This TCR beta chain emerged from a study of persistence of HIV-infected CD4 T cells. Findings and caveats of the study: Within sorted populations, more oligoclonal TCRs accompanied more oligoclonal proviruses.

This clone has a handful of counts. The antigen remains undetermined. The V end lost 3 bases, the J end lost 8 bases, and 21 bases lay between the germline ends. The CDR3 consists of 16 residues. Germline loops: CDR1 SGHRS, CDR2 YFSETQ. Sequencing used immunoSEQ version 4 in survey mode. The repertoire was sequenced with immunoSEQ multiplex PCR; TCRdb's copy has only in-frame clones and lacks some. This sample has tens of thousands of clones, with 74% found just once. The stimulus was an HIV-1 Gag 15-mer peptide pool, about 1 ug/peptide/mL. Sorting of responding CD4+ T cells relied on upregulated CD40 ligand together with CD69. Inclusion required CMV-positive serology and CD4+ counts above 400 cells/uL.

The specimen comprised CD4+ T cells sorted from PBMCs after 18-hour stimulation, sampled from a patient who received antiretroviral therapy. This sequence joins TRBV5-1 and TRBJ2-1; D call uncertain. This TCR was recovered from an adult man with HIV who was CMV-seropositive. Here the CDR3 DNA reads TGCGCCAGCAGCTCCGTCCGGGTTAAGCGTTACGATGAGCAGTTCTTC. As protein: CASSSVRVKRYDEQFF.